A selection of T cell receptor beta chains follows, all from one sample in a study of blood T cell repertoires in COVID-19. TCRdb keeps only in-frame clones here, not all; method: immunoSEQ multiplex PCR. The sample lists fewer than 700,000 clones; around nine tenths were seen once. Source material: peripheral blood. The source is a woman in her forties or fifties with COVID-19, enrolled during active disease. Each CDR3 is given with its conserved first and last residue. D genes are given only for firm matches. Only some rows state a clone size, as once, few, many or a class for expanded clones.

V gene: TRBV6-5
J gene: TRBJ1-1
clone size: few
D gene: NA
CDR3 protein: CASSYSTGRDTEAFF
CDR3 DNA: TGTGCCAGCAGTTACTCGACAGGCCGGGACACTGAAGCTTTCTTT

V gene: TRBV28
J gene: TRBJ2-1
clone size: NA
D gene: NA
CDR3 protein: CASSFAGSSVDEQFF
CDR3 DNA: TGTGCCAGCAGTTTCGCAGGGTCAAGTGTCGATGAGCAGTTCTTC

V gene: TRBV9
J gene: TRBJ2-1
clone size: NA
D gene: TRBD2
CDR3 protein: CASSVASGGAPYNEQFF
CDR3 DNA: TGTGCCAGCAGCGTAGCTAGCGGGGGAGCGCCCTACAATGAGCAGTTCTTC

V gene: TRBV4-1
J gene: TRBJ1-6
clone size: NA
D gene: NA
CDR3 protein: CASSPGGSNSPLHF
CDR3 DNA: TGCGCCAGCAGCCCGGGGGGTTCTAATTCACCCCTCCACTTT

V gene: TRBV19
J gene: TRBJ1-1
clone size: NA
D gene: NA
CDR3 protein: CASRRQVRDTEAFF
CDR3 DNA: TGTGCCAGTAGGAGACAGGTGAGGGACACTGAAGCTTTCTTT

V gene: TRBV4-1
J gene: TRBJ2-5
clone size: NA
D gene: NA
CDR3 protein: CASSRLTGETQYF
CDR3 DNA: TGCGCCAGCAGCCGCCTGACGGGGGAGACCCAGTACTTC

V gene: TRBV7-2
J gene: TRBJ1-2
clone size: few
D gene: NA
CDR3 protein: CASSSSSRAGGYTF
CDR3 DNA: TGTGCCAGCAGCTCCTCCTCCAGGGCCGGTGGCTACACCTTC

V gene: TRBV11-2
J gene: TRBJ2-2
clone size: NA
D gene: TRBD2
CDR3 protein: CASRRLAFTGELFF
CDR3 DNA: TGTGCCAGCAGGCGACTAGCGTTCACCGGGGAGCTGTTTTTT

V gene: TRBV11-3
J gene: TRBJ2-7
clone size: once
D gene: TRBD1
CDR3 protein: CASSLDPGQSYEQYF
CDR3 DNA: TGTGCCAGCAGCTTAGATCCGGGACAGTCCTACGAGCAGTACTTC

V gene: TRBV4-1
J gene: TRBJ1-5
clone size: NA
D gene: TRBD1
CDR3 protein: CASSQGQGATSNQPQHF
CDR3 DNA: TGCGCCAGTAGCCAAGGTCAGGGGGCTACGAGCAATCAGCCCCAGCATTTT

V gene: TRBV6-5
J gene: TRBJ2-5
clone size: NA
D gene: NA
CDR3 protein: CASSYQGYREETQYF
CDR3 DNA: TGTGCCAGCAGTTATCAGGGGTACCGGGAAGAGACCCAGTACTTC

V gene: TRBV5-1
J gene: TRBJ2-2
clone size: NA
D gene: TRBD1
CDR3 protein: CASSWTGGTGELFF
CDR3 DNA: TGCGCCAGCAGCTGGACAGGAGGTACCGGGGAGCTGTTTTTT

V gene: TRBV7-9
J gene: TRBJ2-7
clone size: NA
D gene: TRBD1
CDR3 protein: CASSSGTGDHEQYF
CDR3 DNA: TGTGCCAGCAGCTCCGGGACAGGGGACCACGAGCAGTACTTC

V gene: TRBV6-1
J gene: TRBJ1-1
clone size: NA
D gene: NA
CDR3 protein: CASSEPSIGGTEAFF
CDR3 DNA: TGTGCCAGCAGTGAACCTTCAATCGGAGGCACTGAAGCTTTCTTT

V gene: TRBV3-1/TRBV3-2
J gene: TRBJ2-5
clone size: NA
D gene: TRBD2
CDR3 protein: CASSQVLAGGMYQETQYF
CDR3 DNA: TGTGCCAGCAGCCAAGTACTAGCGGGGGGAATGTACCAAGAGACCCAGTACTTC

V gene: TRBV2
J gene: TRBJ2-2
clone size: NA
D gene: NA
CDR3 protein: CASSLGGAGELFF
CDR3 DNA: TGTGCCAGCAGCCTGGGGGGAGCCGGGGAGCTGTTTTTT

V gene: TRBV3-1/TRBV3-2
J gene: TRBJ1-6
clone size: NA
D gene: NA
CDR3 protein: CASSQGFQNYNSPLHF
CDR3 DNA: TGTGCCAGCAGCCAAGGGTTCCAGAATTATAATTCACCCCTCCACTTT

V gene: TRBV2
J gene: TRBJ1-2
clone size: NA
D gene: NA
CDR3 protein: CASSDRGSDGYTF
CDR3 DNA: TGTGCCAGCAGTGACAGGGGAAGCGATGGCTACACCTTC

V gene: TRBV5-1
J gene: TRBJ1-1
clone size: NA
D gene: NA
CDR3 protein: CASSVQTGSNTEAFF
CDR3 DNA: TGCGCCAGCAGCGTACAAACAGGCTCGAACACTGAAGCTTTCTTT

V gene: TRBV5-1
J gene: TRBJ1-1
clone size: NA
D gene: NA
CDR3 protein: CASSPQQGDTEAFF
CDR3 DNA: TGCGCCAGCAGCCCCCAACAGGGAGACACTGAAGCTTTCTTT

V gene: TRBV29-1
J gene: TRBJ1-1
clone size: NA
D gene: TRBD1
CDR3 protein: CSVEDREWGMGAFF
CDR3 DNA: TGCAGCGTTGAGGACAGGGAGTGGGGGATGGGAGCTTTCTTT

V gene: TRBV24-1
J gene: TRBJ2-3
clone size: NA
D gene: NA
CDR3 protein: CAIWDFITDTQYF
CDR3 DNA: TGTGCCATCTGGGACTTTATCACAGATACGCAGTATTTT

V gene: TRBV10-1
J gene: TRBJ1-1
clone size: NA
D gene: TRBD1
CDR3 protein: CASSDGGQGHEAFF
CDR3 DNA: TGCGCCAGCAGTGATGGGGGACAGGGCCACGAAGCTTTCTTT

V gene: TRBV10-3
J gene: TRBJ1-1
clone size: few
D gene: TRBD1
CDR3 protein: CATSGQGDTEAFF
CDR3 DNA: TGTGCCACGTCGGGACAGGGGGACACTGAAGCTTTCTTT

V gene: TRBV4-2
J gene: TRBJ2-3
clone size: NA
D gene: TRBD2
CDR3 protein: CASSPLFSSGGTDTQYF
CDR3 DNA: TGTGCCAGCAGCCCTCTCTTTTCTAGCGGGGGGACAGATACGCAGTATTTT

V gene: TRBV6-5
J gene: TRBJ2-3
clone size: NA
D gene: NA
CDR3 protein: CASSIGGEWDTQYF
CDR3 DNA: TGTGCCAGCAGTATTGGCGGGGAATGGGATACGCAGTATTTT

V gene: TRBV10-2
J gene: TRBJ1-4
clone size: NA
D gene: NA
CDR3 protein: CASSDQGRMSGKLFF
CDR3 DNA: TGCGCCAGCAGTGACCAGGGGCGGATGTCGGGAAAACTGTTTTTT

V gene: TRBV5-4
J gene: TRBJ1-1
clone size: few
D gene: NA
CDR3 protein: CASSFGGSNTEAFF
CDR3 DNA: TGTGCCAGCAGCTTCGGCGGATCGAACACTGAAGCTTTCTTT

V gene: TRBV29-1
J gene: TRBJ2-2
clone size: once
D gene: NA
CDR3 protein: CSVDRENTGELFF
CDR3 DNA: TGCAGCGTTGACAGGGAGAACACCGGGGAGCTGTTTTTT

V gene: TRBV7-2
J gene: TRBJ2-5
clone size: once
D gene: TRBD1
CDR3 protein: CASSPWDSQLGETQYF
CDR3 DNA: TGTGCCAGCAGCCCCTGGGACAGTCAACTGGGGGAGACCCAGTACTTC

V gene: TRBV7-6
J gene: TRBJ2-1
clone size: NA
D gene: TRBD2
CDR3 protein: CASSLGTSGGEFF
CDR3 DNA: TGTGCCAGCAGCTTAGGGACTAGCGGGGGAGAGTTCTTC

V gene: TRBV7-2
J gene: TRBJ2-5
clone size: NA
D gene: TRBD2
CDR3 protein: CASSWGSSGGLRETQYF
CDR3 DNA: TGTGCCAGCAGCTGGGGATCTAGCGGGGGTCTCCGGGAGACCCAGTACTTC

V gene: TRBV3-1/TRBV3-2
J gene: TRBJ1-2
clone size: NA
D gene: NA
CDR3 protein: CASRSPDYGYTF
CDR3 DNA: TGTGCCAGCAGAAGCCCTGACTATGGCTACACCTTC

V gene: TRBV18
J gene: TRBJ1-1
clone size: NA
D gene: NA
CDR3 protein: CASSDSPGAEAFF
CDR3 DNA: TGTGCCAGCTCAGACAGCCCGGGGGCTGAAGCTTTCTTT

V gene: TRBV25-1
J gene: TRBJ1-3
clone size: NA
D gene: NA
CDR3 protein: CASRTDPGNTIYF
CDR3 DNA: TGTGCCAGCAGGACAGACCCTGGAAACACCATATATTTT

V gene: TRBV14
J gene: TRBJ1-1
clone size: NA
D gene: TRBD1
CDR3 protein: CASSQGQGTEAFF
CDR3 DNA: TGTGCCAGCAGCCAGGGACAGGGGACTGAAGCTTTCTTT

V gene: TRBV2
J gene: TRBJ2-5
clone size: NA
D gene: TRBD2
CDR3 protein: CASSEGGLAGPQETQYF
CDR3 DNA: TGTGCCAGCAGTGAAGGAGGACTAGCGGGGCCCCAAGAGACCCAGTACTTC

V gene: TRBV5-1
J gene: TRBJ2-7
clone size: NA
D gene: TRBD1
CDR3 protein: CASSPQTGVEQYF
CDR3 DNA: TGCGCCAGCAGCCCCCAGACAGGGGTCGAGCAGTACTTC

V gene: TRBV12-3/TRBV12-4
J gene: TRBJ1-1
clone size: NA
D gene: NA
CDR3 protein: CASRWDTSTEAFF
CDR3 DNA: TGTGCCAGCAGGTGGGACACCAGCACTGAAGCTTTCTTT

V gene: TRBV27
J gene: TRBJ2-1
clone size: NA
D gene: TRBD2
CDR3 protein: CASSSRRGASNEQFF
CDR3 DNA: TGTGCCAGCAGTTCGAGGCGGGGGGCAAGCAATGAGCAGTTCTTC

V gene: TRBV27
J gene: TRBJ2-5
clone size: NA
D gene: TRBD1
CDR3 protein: CASSSQADRGRTQYF
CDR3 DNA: TGTGCCAGCAGTTCTCAGGCGGACAGGGGCAGAACCCAGTACTTC

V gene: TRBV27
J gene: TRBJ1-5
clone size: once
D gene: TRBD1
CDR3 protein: CASSAGTGGNQPQHF
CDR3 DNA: TGTGCCAGCAGTGCCGGGACAGGGGGCAATCAGCCCCAGCATTTT

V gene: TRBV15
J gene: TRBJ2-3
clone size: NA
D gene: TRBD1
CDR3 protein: CATSRGQSTDTQYF
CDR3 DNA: TGTGCCACCAGCAGGGGACAGAGCACAGATACGCAGTATTTT

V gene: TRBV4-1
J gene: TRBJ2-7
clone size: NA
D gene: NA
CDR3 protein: CASSHAGFYEQYF
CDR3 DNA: TGCGCCAGCAGCCACGCAGGTTTCTACGAGCAGTACTTC

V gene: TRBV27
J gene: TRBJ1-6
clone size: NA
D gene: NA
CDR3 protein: CASSPYTGNSPLHF
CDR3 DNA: TGTGCCAGCAGCCCATATACCGGTAATTCACCCCTCCACTTT

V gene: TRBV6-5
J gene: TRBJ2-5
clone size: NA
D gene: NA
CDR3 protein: CASSIGQNQETQYF
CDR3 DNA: TGTGCCAGCAGTATTGGACAGAATCAAGAGACCCAGTACTTC

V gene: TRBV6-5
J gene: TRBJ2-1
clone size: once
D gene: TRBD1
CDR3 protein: CASSYSAGQGEQFF
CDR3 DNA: TGTGCCAGCAGTTACTCGGCCGGACAGGGTGAGCAGTTCTTC

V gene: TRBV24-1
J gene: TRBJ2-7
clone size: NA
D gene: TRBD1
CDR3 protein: CATSDSDRTYEQYF
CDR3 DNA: TGTGCCACCAGTGATTCGGACAGGACCTACGAGCAGTACTTC

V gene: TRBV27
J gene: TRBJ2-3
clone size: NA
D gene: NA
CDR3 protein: CASSFWLGTDTQYF
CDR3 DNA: TGTGCCAGCAGTTTCTGGCTCGGCACAGATACGCAGTATTTT

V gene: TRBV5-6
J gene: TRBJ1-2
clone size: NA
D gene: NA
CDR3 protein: CASSFSGVYGYTF
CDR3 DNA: TGTGCCAGCAGCTTTTCAGGGGTCTATGGCTACACCTTC

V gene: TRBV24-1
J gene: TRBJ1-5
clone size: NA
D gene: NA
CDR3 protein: CATSELQGVGSQPQHF
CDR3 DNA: TGTGCCACCAGTGAGCTTCAAGGGGTCGGGAGTCAGCCCCAGCATTTT